These 6 T cell receptor beta chains were all obtained from the same sample, sequenced in a study of T cell responses to AZD1222 COVID-19 vaccine. Sequenced by immunoSEQ multiplex PCR; TCRdb stores in-frame clones only, minus some. The sample consists of approximately 140,000 clones, 80% to 95% of them appearing once. The sample was peripheral blood, taken on day 0 of MenACWY control vaccination. The receptors derive from an adult in good health.

CDR3 residues: CASSLGQGNYEQYF. The CDR3 nucleotides read TGTGCCAGCAGCCTGGGACAGGGGAACTACGAGCAGTACTTC. The genes are TRBV7-3 and TRBJ2-7; 10 bases match TRBD1. CDR3 length: 14 residues. Germline CDR1 and CDR2: SGHTA and FQGTGA. V shed 5 bases and J 3 bases; nucleotides not matched to a gene: 4.

The V and J genes are TRBV7-9 and TRBJ1-4; 7 bases are shared with TRBD1. The CDR3 has 15 residues. The germline V gene has CDR1 SEHNR and CDR2 FQNEAQ (reference sequence). The V segment lost 5 bases and the J segment 4 bases; nucleotides outside the gene matches: 7. The CDR3: CASSLPGQYNEKLFF. The CDR3, as DNA: TGTGCCAGCAGCCTACCGGGACAGTATAATGAAAAACTGTTTTTT.

The chain recombines TRBV2 with TRBJ1-6; D perhaps matches TRBD1 (5 bases). The germline gives CDR1 SNHLY, CDR2 FYNNEI. The ends were cut back, 9 bases at V and 7 bases at J, with 10 bases in the middle. The CDR3 is 12 residues long. DNA of the CDR3: TGTGCCAGGGGGGATCTCAATTCACCCCTCCACTTT. Its translation is CARGDLNSPLHF.

This clone was detected a few times. The chain recombines TRBV4-2 with TRBJ1-1; 8 bases are shared with TRBD1. J was trimmed by 1 base and V by 4 bases; bases with no gene match: 2. The CDR3 runs to 14 residues. Germline-derived CDR1 and CDR2 are LGHNA and YNFKEQ. The chain's CDR3 is CASSLGQGNTEAFF. DNA of the CDR3: TGTGCCAGCAGCCTCGGACAGGGGAACACTGAAGCTTTCTTT.

The rearrangement joins TRBV28 to TRBJ1-1; tentative D call: TRBD1 (5 bases). The CDR3 runs 14 residues. The germline V gene has CDR1 MDHEN and CDR2 SYDVKM. With 3 bases removed from V and 11 bases from J, the gap between germline ends came to 19 bases. The CDR3 DNA reads as TGTGCCAGCAGTTTGATCGGGGCTCCCAGGCGGGCTTTCTTT. Translation gives CASSLIGAPRRAFF. The full variable domain, in which reference TRBV28 and TRBJ1-1 provide the parts outside the CDR3, is DVKVTQSSRYLVKRTGEKVFLECVQDMDHENMFWYRQDPGLGLRLIYFSYDVKMKEKGDIPEGYSVSREKKERFSLILESASTNQTSMYLCASSLIGAPRRAFFGQGTRLTVV.

The V call is TRBV7-6, the J call TRBJ1-3, with 9 positions matching TRBD1. Trimming at V came to 5 bases and at J to 0 bases, leaving 11 bases not matched to a gene. The length of the CDR3 is 18 residues. Germline V gene lookup returns CDR1 SGHVS and CDR2 FNYEAQ. The CDR3: CASSLLPGQGSSGNTIYF. For the CDR3, the DNA is TGTGCCAGCAGCCTACTCCCGGGACAGGGAAGCTCTGGAAACACCATATATTTT.